This entry lists 24 T cell receptor beta chains sequenced from one sample in a study of T cell repertoires in cytomegalovirus infection. Each CDR3 protein is one row after TCRdb ran MiXCR on the reads. The data hold about 360,000 distinct CDR3 sequences, with 15% to 20% observed a single time. The sequencing sample was made of PBMCs. The origin of the receptors is a human donor in good health (CMV status not recorded). Some clones in this sample may be carry-over from other donors' samples.

This clonotype showed up just a few times. The rearrangement uses TRBV5-1 and TRBJ2-7; 10 nucleotides align to TRBD1. Germline V gives CDR1 SGHRS, CDR2 YFSETQ. The trim removed 4 bases at V and 5 bases at J, leaving 9 bases unmatched. The CDR3 loop spans 15 amino acids. The CDR3 DNA follows: TGCGCCAGCAGCCCCGCGGGACAGGGGATCGACGAGCAGTACTTC. Its translation: CASSPAGQGIDEQYF.

This clonotype was found a few times. CDR3 in amino acids: CASSAGLTSYNEQFF. CDR3 DNA: TGTGCCAGCAGCGCGGGACTTACCTCCTACAATGAGCAGTTCTTC. The V gene is TRBV9, the J gene TRBJ2-1, with D perhaps TRBD2 (6 bases). The germline V and J ends were trimmed by 3 bases and 0 bases, with 10 bases remaining between them. Germline CDR1 is SGDLS and CDR2 is YYNGEE. The CDR3 spans 15 residues.

This clonotype appeared once. A much larger clone differs by one base, so this may be a read error. The chain is built from TRBV5-5 and TRBJ2-7, with no clear D. V was clipped by 1 base and J by 6 bases, with 11 bases between them. From germline, CDR1 is SGHKS and CDR2 YYEKEE (reference sequence). The CDR3 spans 13 residues. CDR3 nucleotide sequence: TGTGCCAGCAGCTTGTACCCCCTTAGCGAGCAGTACTTC. As protein: CASSLYPLSEQYF.

The table lists this clonotype with many counts. This rearrangement joins TRBV7-2 to TRBJ1-1; the D gene is possibly TRBD1 (6 bases). Trimming took 5 bases from V and 9 from J, leaving 22 bases between them. Per the germline V gene, CDR1 is SGHTA and CDR2 is FQGNSA. The CDR3 loop spans 15 amino acids. CDR3 amino acids: CASSRDRNSSPKAFF. The CDR3 DNA is TGTGCCAGCAGCCGCGACAGGAATTCATCACCTAAAGCTTTCTTT.

The chain couples TRBV18 to TRBJ1-5, with 7 bases identical to TRBD1. J gave up 1 base and V 2 bases, and 2 bases lay outside the gene matches. The V gene's germline CDR1 is KGHSH and CDR2 LQKENI. CDR3 length: 15 residues. CDR3 sequence reads: CASSPGQASNQPQHF. CDR3 coding DNA: TGTGCCAGCTCACCAGGACAGGCAAGCAATCAGCCCCAGCATTTT.

The rearrangement uses TRBV9 and TRBJ2-1; 9 positions match TRBD2. Germline V lookup: CDR1 SGDLS, CDR2 YYNGEE. This CDR3 contains 18 residues. V lost 4 bases, J lost 6 bases, and 17 bases stayed unmatched. The CDR3 DNA follows: TGTGCCAGCAGCTTCCAGGATGGTAGCGGGAGAGGTTCCAATGAGCAGTTCTTC. Translating gives CASSFQDGSGRGSNEQFF. The whole variable domain, remainder taken from reference TRBV9 and TRBJ2-1, is DSGVTQTPKHLITATGQRVTLRCSPRSGDLSVYWYQQSLDQGLQFLIQYYNGEERAKGNILERFSAQQFPDLHSELNLSSLELGDSALYFCASSFQDGSGRGSNEQFFGPGTRLTVL.

The V gene is TRBV2, the J gene TRBJ2-2, with D uncertain. The V gene lost 7 bases and the J gene lost 7 bases, with 4 bases spanning the gap. CDR3 length equals 10 residues. The germline CDR1 and CDR2 sequences are SNHLY and FYNNEI. Here the CDR3 reads CASNGGELFF. The CDR3 coding sequence is TGTGCCAGCAATGGCGGGGAGCTGTTTTTT.

This clonotype was seen many times. The genes are TRBV7-9 and TRBJ2-2; possibly TRBD2 for D (5 bases). This CDR3 has 19 residues. CDR1 and CDR2 from the germline V gene are SEHNR and FQNEAQ (reference sequence). V was trimmed by 4 bases and J by 5 bases, leaving 26 bases between them. In DNA, the CDR3 is TGTGCCAGCAGCTCCCCAGCGGCACTAACCGGCCCCGGGACCGGGGAGCTGTTTTTT. This sequence encodes CASSSPAALTGPGTGELFF. Variable domain in full (rest from reference TRBV7-9 and TRBJ2-2): DTGVSQNPRHKITKRGQNVTFRCDPISEHNRLYWYRQTLGQGPEFLTYFQNEAQLEKSRLLSDRFSAERPKGSFSTLEIQRTEQGDSAMYLCASSSPAALTGPGTGELFFGEGSRLTVL.

This chain uses TRBV19 with TRBJ1-2; unclear D gene. This CDR3 is built from 14 residues. Germline V gene data show CDR1 as LNHDA and CDR2 as SQIVND (reference sequence). The V and J ends lost 7 bases and 7 bases respectively, with 19 bases between them. The CDR3 DNA follows: TGTGCCAGTATAGGAGGACCGTCGGTTCGTGGCTACACCTTC. As protein: CASIGGPSVRGYTF.

V usage is TRBV7-2 and J usage is TRBJ1-5; unclear D gene. CDR1 is SGHTA and CDR2 is FQGNSA in the germline V gene. Trimming removed 0 bases at V and 0 bases at J, with 9 bases between. The CDR3 length is 16 residues. The CDR3 protein is CASSLAGPSSNQPQHF. The CDR3 nucleotides read TGTGCCAGCAGCTTAGCAGGGCCCAGTAGCAATCAGCCCCAGCATTTT.

The V call is TRBV10-3, the J call TRBJ1-3; no clear D. Looked up from germline, CDR1 is ENHRY and CDR2 is SYGVKD. This CDR3 contains 13 residues. V lost 10 bases and J lost 4, with 14 bases in between. The chain's CDR3 is CATSRTDGNTIYF. In DNA, the CDR3 is TGTGCCACAAGTAGGACTGACGGAAACACCATATATTTT.

This clonotype was seen only a few times. The J gene is TRBJ2-7, the V gene TRBV6-6; unclear D gene. Germline lookup yields CDR1 MNHNY and CDR2 SVGAGI (reference sequence). CDR3 length: 14 residues. V was clipped by 6 bases and J by 0 bases, with 12 bases between them. DNA of the CDR3: TGTGCCAGCAGCCAATCCAGGCACTCCTACGAGCAGTACTTC. It yields the protein CASSQSRHSYEQYF.

The chain joins TRBV27 to TRBJ2-7; TRBD1 aligns across 12 bases. CDR1 and CDR2 from the germline V gene are MNHEY and SMNVEV (reference sequence). The CDR3 extends over 13 amino acids. V lost 10 bases, J lost 7 bases, and 8 bases stayed unmatched. The CDR3 here is CATKGTGGFEQYF. CDR3 in DNA: TGTGCCACCAAAGGGACAGGGGGCTTTGAGCAGTACTTC.

V usage is TRBV20-1 and J usage is TRBJ2-3, with TRBD2 identical over 7 bases. The CDR3 contains 16 residues. CDR1 is DFQATT, CDR2 SNEGSKA, per germline (reference sequence). The trim removed 5 bases at V and 4 bases at J, leaving 15 bases unmatched. In nucleotides, the CDR3 is TGCAGTGCTTCTCCCTCGGGAGGCCTTTGGGCAGATACGCAGTATTTT. Protein product: CSASPSGGLWADTQYF.

This clonotype was detected only a few times. The V gene is TRBV28, the J gene TRBJ1-5; D might be TRBD1 (5 bases). Germline CDR1 MDHEN, CDR2 SYDVKM. V was clipped by 3 bases and J by 11 bases, with 20 bases between them. The CDR3 totals 15 residues. The CDR3 region has the DNA TGTGCCAGCAGTTTTTCCCCTTCGGGGGACGTAGCCCAGCATTTT. It specifies CASSFSPSGDVAQHF. The complete variable domain, with remaining parts taken from reference TRBV28 and TRBJ1-5, reads DVKVTQSSRYLVKRTGEKVFLECVQDMDHENMFWYRQDPGLGLRLIYFSYDVKMKEKGDIPEGYSVSREKKERFSLILESASTNQTSMYLCASSFSPSGDVAQHFGDGTRLSIL.

The rearrangement links TRBV20-1 to TRBJ2-5; unclear D gene. Germline CDR1 DFQATT, CDR2 SNEGSKA (reference sequence). The CDR3 has 11 residues. V dropped 5 bases and J dropped 2 bases, with 6 bases sitting between them. The CDR3 region has the DNA TGCAGTGCTCTAGGTCAAGAGACCCAGTACTTC. It codes for CSALGQETQYF.

At least ten counts were recorded for this clonotype. The chain recombines TRBV2 with TRBJ2-7, with a tentative D call TRBD1 (6 bases). Trimming stripped 7 bases from V and 8 bases from J, with 18 bases between. This CDR3 has 13 amino acids. Germline V CDR1 and CDR2: SNHLY, FYNNEI. CDR3 in amino acids: CASTQEKTGQQYF. The CDR3 bases are TGTGCCAGCACCCAGGAGAAGACAGGCCAGCAGTACTTC.

This clonotype was detected many times. The CDR3 reads CASRIGTANSPLHF. The CDR3 DNA reads as TGTGCCAGCAGGATTGGGACAGCTAATTCACCCCTCCACTTT. This sequence joins TRBV2 and TRBJ1-6, with TRBD1 matching 7 bases. V trimming: 6 bases; J trimming: 6 bases; junction bases outside the gene matches: 5. From germline, CDR1 is SNHLY and CDR2 FYNNEI. CDR3 length equals 14 residues.

This clonotype appeared a few times. This chain joins TRBV12-3 or TRBV12-4 and TRBJ2-7; D is unresolved. Trimming left V 2 bases short and J 6 bases short, with 11 bases between. The CDR3 extends over 13 amino acids. CDR3 amino acids: CASSLKAKLEQYF. In nucleotides, the CDR3 is TGTGCCAGCAGTTTAAAGGCAAAGCTCGAGCAGTACTTC.

This clonotype came up a few times. The J gene is TRBJ1-1, the V gene TRBV20-1; D not certain. Looked up from germline, CDR1 is DFQATT and CDR2 is SNEGSKA (reference sequence). With 5 bases removed from V and 1 base from J, the gap between germline ends came to 17 bases. The CDR3 sequence is 15 residues long. In DNA form, the CDR3 reads TGCAGTGCTTGGACGGGAGCCCGAACGAACACTGAAGCTTTCTTT. It encodes CSAWTGARTNTEAFF.

This clonotype was counted ten times or more. The CDR3 DNA follows: TGTGCCAGCAGCCACACGCCCCCAGACAGGATTCGATCACCCCTCCACTTT. Protein product: CASSHTPPDRIRSPLHF. The chain couples TRBV7-2 to TRBJ1-6; possibly TRBD1 for D (6 bases). Per the germline V gene, CDR1 is SGHTA and CDR2 is FQGNSA. The germline V and J ends were trimmed by 5 bases and 10 bases, with 24 bases remaining between them. CDR3 length: 17 amino acids.

At least ten counts were recorded for this clonotype. The gene calls are TRBV7-2 and TRBJ2-2; D uncertain. The germline V and J ends were trimmed by 1 base and 7 bases, with 4 bases remaining between them. The germline CDR1 and CDR2 sequences are SGHTA and FQGNSA. The CDR3 has 12 residues. CDR3 in DNA: TGTGCCAGCAGCTTAGAGGTCGGGGAGCTGTTTTTT. Encoded protein: CASSLEVGELFF.

The J gene is TRBJ2-5, the V gene TRBV5-4, with D unresolved. Trimming stripped 2 bases from V and 2 bases from J, with 16 bases between. The CDR3 runs to 16 residues. Germline V gives CDR1 SGHNT, CDR2 YYREEE (reference sequence). DNA for the CDR3: TGTGCCAGCAGCTTTACCAGGCCTTACAATCAAGAGACCCAGTACTTC. This codes for CASSFTRPYNQETQYF.

The rearrangement uses TRBV19 and TRBJ2-5, with D perhaps TRBD1 or TRBD2 (5 bases each). The CDR3 is 12 amino acids. Trimming removed 6 bases from V and 4 bases from J, with 9 bases in between. CDR1 and CDR2 (germline): LNHDA, SQIVND (reference sequence). CDR3 sequence (DNA): TGTGCCAGTAGGGGGGACGCAGAGACCCAGTACTTC. It yields the protein CASRGDAETQYF.